These T cell receptor beta chains were read from a single sample in a study of cytomegalovirus exposure and HLA in healthy donors. Profiling relied on immunoSEQ multiplex PCR, and the TCRdb table lists in-frame clones only, not all of them. This table has over 200,000 clones, about 80% appearing once. The sample taken for sequencing was PBMCs. The source is a woman between 35 and 50 years old in good health and CMV-seronegative. Each CDR3 is given with its conserved first and last residue. Fields, in order: D gene, J gene, V gene, CDR3 length, CDR3 protein. A D gene is named only where the DNA matches it firmly.

- | TRBJ2-2 | TRBV5-1 | 15 | CASSPSPGFAGELFF
- | TRBJ2-1 | TRBV29-1 | 10 | CSFRVAEQFF
TRBD1 | TRBJ1-2 | TRBV6-1 | 13 | CASSRDRVYGYTF
- | TRBJ2-1 | TRBV14 | 13 | CASSLFQGNEQFF
- | TRBJ1-1 | TRBV9 | 13 | CASSVDGLPEAFF
- | TRBJ1-1 | TRBV5-4 | 15 | CASSLGGGLNTEAFF
- | TRBJ1-4 | TRBV7-6 | 13 | CASRGGENEKLFF
TRBD1 | TRBJ1-5 | TRBV6-5 | 13 | CASSDGTAGPQHF
- | TRBJ2-7 | TRBV6-5 | 14 | CASRSTGQGLEQYF
TRBD1 | TRBJ1-1 | TRBV30 | 14 | CAWSLGQGIDEAFF
TRBD1 | TRBJ2-5 | TRBV18 | 13 | CASSRDRGETQYF
TRBD1 | TRBJ1-1 | TRBV20-1 | 11 | CRGSRGAEAFF
- | TRBJ2-7 | TRBV6-6 | 15 | CASSLQDLRRHEQYF
- | TRBJ2-7 | TRBV10-3 | 11 | CAILAGREQYF
TRBD1 | TRBJ2-1 | TRBV7-9 | 16 | CASSYFEGTGVHEQFF
TRBD2 | TRBJ2-7 | TRBV7-3 | 15 | CASSLRSGASYEQYF
- | TRBJ1-1 | TRBV28 | 12 | CASRPAVSEAFF
TRBD1 | TRBJ2-2 | TRBV30 | 14 | CAWSQGAWTGELFF
- | TRBJ2-1 | TRBV4-1 | 13 | CASSLGGGNEQFF
TRBD2 | TRBJ2-1 | TRBV2 | 15 | CASSASGGRYNEQFF
TRBD1 | TRBJ1-1 | TRBV2 | 15 | CASSEQTGGNTEAFF
TRBD2 | TRBJ2-1 | TRBV29-1 | 15 | CSVGGGPTAYNEQFF
- | TRBJ1-5 | TRBV6-6 | 14 | CASMSGGSNQPQHF
- | TRBJ1-1 | TRBV11-2 | 11 | CASSEGLEAFF
- | TRBJ1-5 | TRBV15 | 15 | CATTDGLMGNQPQHF
TRBD1 | TRBJ1-1 | TRBV30 | 15 | CAWSPDRGSGTEAFF